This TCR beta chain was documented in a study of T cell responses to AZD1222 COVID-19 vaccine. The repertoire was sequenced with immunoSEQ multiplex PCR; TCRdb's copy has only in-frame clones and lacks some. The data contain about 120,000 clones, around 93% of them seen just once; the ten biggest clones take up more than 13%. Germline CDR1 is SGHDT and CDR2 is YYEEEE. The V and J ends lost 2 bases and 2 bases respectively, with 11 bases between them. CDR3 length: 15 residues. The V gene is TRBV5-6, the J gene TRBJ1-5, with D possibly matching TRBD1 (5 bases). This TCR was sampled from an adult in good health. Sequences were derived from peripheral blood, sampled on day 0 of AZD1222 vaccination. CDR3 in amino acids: CASSFGGLGNQPQHF. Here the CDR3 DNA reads TGTGCCAGCAGCTTCGGGGGTCTGGGCAATCAGCCCCAGCATTTT.